Each of the 13 T cell receptor beta chains below was sequenced from the same sample in a study of blood T cell repertoires in COVID-19. Assay: immunoSEQ multiplex PCR; the TCRdb copy retains only in-frame clones and omits some. The sample includes about 270,000 clones, approximately 90% of them seen just once. Sequencing was performed on PBMCs or T cells enriched from blood (not recorded which). Receptors originate from a woman aged 40 to 49 with acute COVID-19.

The chain links TRBV27 to TRBJ1-1, with a possible D match to TRBD1 (6 bases). This CDR3 has 14 amino acids. CDR1 is MNHEY, CDR2 SMNVEV, per germline (reference sequence). Trimming took 6 bases from V and 2 from J, leaving 13 bases between them. CDR3 in amino acids: CASSRGGPNTEAFF. CDR3 sequence (DNA): TGTGCCAGCAGCAGGGGTGGCCCTAACACTGAAGCTTTCTTT.

The chain has TRBV9 and TRBJ1-4; 10 positions agree with TRBD1. Per germline, CDR1 SGDLS and CDR2 YYNGEE. The CDR3 covers 16 residues. V lost 3 bases to trimming and J lost 0 bases; unmatched junction nucleotides: 2. In DNA form, the CDR3 reads TGTGCCAGCAGCGAGGGGACAGGGGCAACTAATGAAAAACTGTTTTTT. This codes for CASSEGTGATNEKLFF.

The chain uses TRBV7-9 and TRBJ2-1; D is undetermined. With 5 bases removed from V and 8 bases from J, the gap between germline ends came to 16 bases. Germline CDR1 reads SEHNR; CDR2 reads FQNEAQ (reference sequence). This CDR3 region has 14 residues. CDR3 loop: CASSPRDSRYEQFF. CDR3 coding DNA: TGTGCCAGCAGCCCAAGAGACTCGCGGTATGAGCAGTTCTTC.

CDR3 loop: CASSFQQGIITEAFF. The CDR3 DNA reads TGTGCCAGCAGCTTCCAGCAGGGGATAATTACTGAAGCTTTCTTT. The chain recombines TRBV7-9 with TRBJ1-1, with D possibly TRBD1 on 6 matching bases. Trimming took 3 bases from V and 5 from J, leaving 16 bases between them. CDR3 length: 15 residues. From germline, CDR1 is SEHNR and CDR2 FQNEAQ (reference sequence).

This clone was seen a single time. V gene TRBV2 combines with J gene TRBJ2-1; 12 positions agree with TRBD2. Looked up from germline, CDR1 is SNHLY and CDR2 is FYNNEI. The V and J ends lost 2 bases and 7 bases, in that order; junction bases with no gene match: 3. The CDR3 totals 15 residues. CDR3 nucleotide sequence: TGTGCCAGCAGTGAACTAGCGGGGGGGCTAAATGAGCAGTTCTTC. Protein: CASSELAGGLNEQFF.

V usage is TRBV2 and J usage is TRBJ1-5, with 12 bases that match TRBD1. The length of the CDR3 is 19 residues. Germline V gene data show CDR1 as SNHLY and CDR2 as FYNNEI. The V segment lost 0 bases and the J segment 4 bases; nucleotides outside the gene matches: 10. The CDR3 coding sequence is TGTGCCAGCAGTGAAGCTCGGGGGACAGGGGGCGCATCTAATCAGCCCCAGCATTTT. This codes for CASSEARGTGGASNQPQHF. Full variable domain (outside the CDR3, taken from reference TRBV2 and TRBJ1-5): EPEVTQTPSHQVTQMGQEVILRCVPISNHLYFYWYRQILGQKVEFLVSFYNNEISEKSEIFDDQFSVERPDGSNFTLKIRSTKLEDSAMYFCASSEARGTGGASNQPQHFGDGTRLSIL.

This clone is a singleton in its sample. The chain links TRBV3-1 (or the pseudogene TRBV3-2) to TRBJ1-5; no firm D call. The V end lost 1 base, the J end lost 3 bases, and 4 bases lay between the germline ends. Germline values: CDR1 LGHDT, CDR2 YNNKEL (reference sequence). The CDR3 sequence is 13 residues long. The CDR3 nucleotides are TGTGCCAGCAGCCAAGGTAACAATCAGCCCCAGCATTTT. Its protein product is CASSQGNNQPQHF.

The chain is built from TRBV5-5 and TRBJ1-4; D may be TRBD1 (6 bases). Trimming took off 2 bases at V and 5 bases at J, with 13 bases between the two ends. There are 15 residues in the CDR3. CDR1 and CDR2 (germline): SGHKS, YYEKEE (reference sequence). The CDR3 DNA follows: TGTGCCAGCAGCTTCTGGGAGGGGACAAATGAAAAACTGTTTTTT. It yields the protein CASSFWEGTNEKLFF.

The CDR3 coding sequence is TGTGCCAGCAGACGCGAGGGATATAGCAATCAGCCCCAGCATTTT. Its protein product is CASRREGYSNQPQHF. V and J are TRBV28 and TRBJ1-5; D is unresolved. Germline CDR1 MDHEN, CDR2 SYDVKM. The CDR3 contains 15 residues. Trimming left V 6 bases short and J 0 bases short, with 12 bases between.

The chain has TRBV2 and TRBJ2-5; D unclear. Germline loops: CDR1 SNHLY, CDR2 FYNNEI. CDR3 size: 11 residues. V lost 7 bases and J 5 bases, leaving 8 bases between the germline ends. CDR3 amino acids: CASKVGETQYF. CDR3 coding DNA: TGTGCCAGCAAGGTCGGGGAGACCCAGTACTTC.

This sequence joins TRBV20-1 and TRBJ2-5; 8 positions match TRBD1. CDR3 size: 11 residues. Losses at the gene ends were 0 bases for V and 9 bases for J; bases not matched to a gene: 0. Germline lookup yields CDR1 DFQATT and CDR2 SNEGSKA (reference sequence). This chain's CDR3 is CSARDRGPQYF. As DNA, the CDR3 is TGCAGTGCTAGAGACAGGGGGCCCCAGTACTTC.

The rearrangement joins TRBV11-3 to TRBJ1-2; TRBD1 matches 7 bases. CDR1 and CDR2 (germline): SGHNT, YENEEA. Losses at the gene ends were 4 bases for V and 6 bases for J; bases not matched to a gene: 5. This CDR3 is 13 amino acids long. In nucleotides, the CDR3 is TGTGCCAGCAGCTACAACGACAGGGATGGCTACACCTTC. This encodes CASSYNDRDGYTF.

The CDR3 reads CASTPDSNEQFF. For the CDR3, the DNA is TGTGCCAGCACCCCAGACAGTAATGAGCAGTTCTTC. The chain couples TRBV12-3 or TRBV12-4 to TRBJ2-1; D possibly corresponds to TRBD1 (5 bases). The CDR3 covers 12 residues. Trimming took 7 bases from V and 7 from J, leaving 11 bases between them.